This passage covers 27 T cell receptor beta chains from one sample sequenced in a study of shared clonotypes between healthy human individuals. Method: immunoSEQ multiplex PCR; TCRdb's copy keeps in-frame clones and lacks some. The profile covers nearly 1 million clones, with 76% appearing a single time and about 1.5% taken by the ten largest. The specimen sequenced was memory CD4+ T cells sorted from blood. Documented subset: CD45RA-negative fraction. These receptor sequences come from a man aged 18-30 years in good health.

The chain is built from TRBV5-1 and TRBJ1-1; D is perhaps TRBD1 (6 bases). V lost 4 bases and J 1 base, leaving 8 bases between the germline ends. Germline values: CDR1 SGHRS, CDR2 YFSETQ. The CDR3 length is 13 residues. The CDR3 coding sequence is TGCGCCAGCAGCGGGACACCGAACACTGAAGCTTTCTTT. It translates to CASSGTPNTEAFF. Based on the CDR3 plus reference TRBV5-1 and TRBJ1-1, the full variable domain is KAGVTQTPRYLIKTRGQQVTLSCSPISGHRSVSWYQQTPGQGLQFLFEYFSETQRNKGNFPGRFSGRQFSNSRSEMNVSTLELGDSALYLCASSGTPNTEAFFGQGTRLTVV.

The V call is TRBV15, the J call TRBJ1-1, with TRBD1 as a possible D gene (6 bases). The germline CDR1 and CDR2 sequences are LNHNV and YYDKDF (reference sequence). The CDR3 length is 14 residues. Trimming removed 5 bases from V and 4 bases from J, with 14 bases in between. DNA of the CDR3: TGTGCCACCAGCCCCTTCGGAGGGGGCACTGAAGCTTTCTTT. This encodes CATSPFGGGTEAFF.

On this clone: A far larger clone is a single base away, which makes a read error likely. The chain combines TRBV5-1 with TRBJ2-2; maybe TRBD1 (6 bases). V lost 7 bases to trimming and J lost 1 base, with 14 bases between them. CDR1 and CDR2 from the germline V gene are SGHRS and YFSETQ. This CDR3 region has 15 residues. CDR3 residues: CASYSQGKNTGELFF. The CDR3 DNA follows: TGCGCCAGCTACTCACAGGGAAAGAACACCGGGGAGCTGTTTTTT.

The DNA of the CDR3 is TGTGCCAGCAGTGCCAGCGGGGGGACTCCTGAGACCCAGTACTTC. It yields the protein CASSASGGTPETQYF. This chain joins TRBV2 and TRBJ2-5; 9 nucleotides align to TRBD2. CDR1 and CDR2 (germline): SNHLY, FYNNEI. The CDR3 runs to 15 residues. After removal of 4 bases from V and 5 bases from J, the junction contained 8 bases not matched to a gene.

Points on this clone: The same CDR3 also results from other DNA sequences found in this sample. The V gene is TRBV19, the J gene TRBJ1-5; D not resolved. This CDR3 region has 12 residues. CDR1 and CDR2 (germline): LNHDA, SQIVND (reference sequence). Trimming cost V 3 bases and J 10 bases, with 10 bases left between them. CDR3 DNA sequence: TGTGCCAGTAGTATCCCATTAGGACCCCAGCATTTT. Translated, it gives CASSIPLGPQHF.

The genes are TRBV6-1 and TRBJ1-2; D ambiguous. CDR3 length equals 14 residues. Germline V gene data show CDR1 as MNHNS and CDR2 as SASEGT. Trimming took 8 bases from V and 3 from J, leaving 16 bases between them. The CDR3 DNA reads TGTGCCAGCCAGATTGCACCTCGGGACTATGGCTACACCTTC. Translating gives CASQIAPRDYGYTF.

CDR3 DNA sequence: TGCGCCAGCAGCTTGGGACAGGTGAACACCGGGGAGCTGTTTTTT. As protein: CASSLGQVNTGELFF. This chain joins TRBV5-1 and TRBJ2-2, with a possible D match to TRBD1 (6 bases). The germline gives CDR1 SGHRS, CDR2 YFSETQ. The ends were cut back, 0 bases at V and 1 base at J, with 7 bases in the middle. The CDR3 runs 15 residues.

This clone was detected only a few times. The V and J genes are TRBV7-9 and TRBJ2-7; 8 positions agree with TRBD2. The V segment lost 1 base and the J segment 0 bases; nucleotides outside the gene matches: 2. The CDR3 length is 15 residues. The germline V gene encodes CDR1 SEHNR and CDR2 FQNEAQ (reference sequence). In nucleotides, the CDR3 is TGTGCCAGCAGCTTAGACGGGGGGGCCTCCTACGAGCAGTACTTC. It encodes CASSLDGGASYEQYF.

A word on this clone: This CDR3 is also generated by other DNA sequences in the sample. The V call is TRBV20-1, the J call TRBJ2-5, with D unresolved. Per the germline V gene, CDR1 is DFQATT and CDR2 is SNEGSKA (reference sequence). The V and J ends lost 3 bases and 1 base respectively, with 3 bases between them. The CDR3 loop spans 11 amino acids. In DNA, the CDR3 is TGCAGTGCTAGGATCCAAGAGACCCAGTACTTC. It yields the protein CSARIQETQYF.

The rearrangement joins TRBV5-6 to TRBJ2-1, with TRBD2 as a possible D gene (6 bases). The germline gives CDR1 SGHDT, CDR2 YYEEEE. Trimming left V 4 bases short and J 8 bases short, with 13 bases between. This CDR3 has 13 amino acids. The CDR3 region is CASSRLSSDEQFF. The DNA of the CDR3 is TGTGCCAGCAGCCGACTATCTAGCGATGAGCAGTTCTTC.

This chain links TRBV9 with TRBJ1-6; no firm D call. The length of the CDR3 is 14 residues. V was trimmed by 0 bases and J by 9 bases, leaving 10 bases between them. The germline gives CDR1 SGDLS, CDR2 YYNGEE. This chain's CDR3 is CASSVGEFRSPLHF. CDR3 DNA sequence: TGTGCCAGCAGCGTAGGGGAGTTTCGTTCACCCCTCCACTTT.

The V and J genes are TRBV29-1 and TRBJ2-3, with 7 nucleotides matching TRBD1. There are 16 residues in the CDR3. The germline V gene has CDR1 SQVTM and CDR2 ANQGSEA. The ends lost 6 bases at V and 0 bases at J; junction bases unmatched: 12. The chain's CDR3 is CSVRDGTAASTDTQYF. In nucleotides, the CDR3 is TGCAGCGTCCGAGATGGGACAGCAGCTAGCACAGATACGCAGTATTTT.

This clone occurred a few times. The rearrangement joins TRBV28 to TRBJ2-1, with D tentatively TRBD1 (6 bases). The CDR3 totals 13 residues. With 8 bases removed from V and 6 bases from J, the gap between germline ends came to 14 bases. CDR1 MDHEN and CDR2 SYDVKM come from the germline V gene. The CDR3 reads CASLRTASNEQFF. The CDR3 nucleotides are TGTGCCAGCCTTCGGACAGCAAGCAATGAGCAGTTCTTC.

This chain's CDR3 is CASSPRAGDQPQHF. CDR3 in DNA: TGTGCCAGCAGCCCAAGGGCAGGGGATCAGCCCCAGCATTTT. The chain combines TRBV7-2 with TRBJ1-5; maybe TRBD1 (6 bases). With 5 bases removed from V and 5 bases from J, the gap between germline ends came to 13 bases. This CDR3 is built from 14 residues. The germline gives CDR1 SGHTA, CDR2 FQGNSA.

The chain recombines TRBV11-3 with TRBJ2-1; D gene uncertain. V lost 0 bases and J 13 bases, leaving 10 bases between the germline ends. The CDR3 loop spans 12 amino acids. Germline loops: CDR1 SGHNT, CDR2 YENEEA. The CDR3 sequence: CASSLEFGKQFF. The DNA for the CDR3 is TGTGCCAGCAGCTTAGAGTTTGGGAAACAGTTCTTC.

The chain has TRBV10-3 and TRBJ1-1; 7 bases match TRBD1. Germline CDR1 is ENHRY and CDR2 is SYGVKD. The V and J ends lost 6 bases and 4 bases, in that order; junction bases with no gene match: 2. This CDR3 has 12 residues. For the CDR3, the DNA is TGTGCCATCAGCCAGGGGGGCACTGAAGCTTTCTTT. Its protein is CAISQGGTEAFF.

The chain has TRBV7-2 and TRBJ1-5; weak D call: TRBD1 (5 bases). CDR1 SGHTA and CDR2 FQGNSA come from the germline V gene. The V gene lost 8 bases and the J gene lost 0 bases, with 14 bases spanning the gap. The CDR3 covers 15 residues. The CDR3 spells CASSHGGDSNQPQHF. CDR3 nucleotide sequence: TGTGCCAGCTCACACGGGGGGGATAGCAATCAGCCCCAGCATTTT.

This clone was counted a few times. The gene calls are TRBV2 and TRBJ1-5; D call uncertain. The germline V and J ends were trimmed by 1 base and 2 bases, with 3 bases remaining between them. The germline gives CDR1 SNHLY, CDR2 FYNNEI. This CDR3 has 13 amino acids. Here the CDR3 DNA reads TGTGCCAGCAGTGAAGGGGGCAATCAGCCCCAGCATTTT. Translating gives CASSEGGNQPQHF.

This chain connects TRBV30 to TRBJ1-4, with D hard to call. The CDR3 spans 14 residues. Per the germline V gene, CDR1 is GTSNPN and CDR2 is SVGIG (reference sequence). V was cut by 4 bases and J by 7 bases, with 16 bases left in between. CDR3 sequence reads: CAWTRGDWGEKLFF. The DNA of the CDR3 is TGTGCCTGGACTCGTGGAGATTGGGGTGAAAAACTGTTTTTT.

The rearrangement links TRBV28 to TRBJ1-1; 7 positions agree with TRBD1. With V trimmed by 5 bases and J by 0 bases, 9 bases remained unmatched. Germline loops: CDR1 MDHEN, CDR2 SYDVKM. This CDR3 is built from 16 residues. The CDR3 sequence is CASSTQGRLLNTEAFF. Written as DNA, the CDR3 is TGTGCCAGCAGTACACAGGGGCGTCTTTTGAACACTGAAGCTTTCTTT.

The chain uses TRBV5-1 and TRBJ1-2; 7 positions match TRBD1. Germline V gives CDR1 SGHRS, CDR2 YFSETQ. This CDR3 is 13 amino acids long. J gave up 7 bases and V 4 bases, and 7 bases lay outside the gene matches. In nucleotides, the CDR3 is TGCGCCAGCAGCCCTCCGACAGGGATTGGCTACACCTTC. Translating gives CASSPPTGIGYTF.

This clone was detected a few times. The CDR3: CASSQAAGEKLFF. The CDR3 DNA follows: TGTGCCAGCTCACAGGCTGCGGGGGAAAAACTGTTTTTT. V usage is TRBV18 and J usage is TRBJ1-4; D unclear. The CDR3 loop spans 13 amino acids. V was trimmed by 4 bases and J by 8 bases, leaving 11 bases between them. Germline V gene sequence: CDR1 KGHSH, CDR2 LQKENI.

V and J are TRBV6-5 and TRBJ1-1; no clear D gene. This CDR3 is 14 amino acids long. Trimming removed 4 bases from V and 5 bases from J, with 14 bases in between. Looked up from germline, CDR1 is MNHEY and CDR2 is SVGAGI. The CDR3 loop reads CASSSAGMVTEAFF. The CDR3 DNA reads TGTGCCAGCAGTTCAGCGGGGATGGTTACTGAAGCTTTCTTT.

With regard to this clone: Other nucleotide sequences in the sample specify the same CDR3. The J gene is TRBJ2-7, the V gene TRBV10-1; D is unclear. The CDR3 spans 11 residues. Trimming removed 3 bases at V and 5 bases at J, with 5 bases between. Germline V gives CDR1 WNHNN, CDR2 SYGVQD (reference sequence). The CDR3 coding sequence is TGCGCCAGCAGTGACTTGAACGAGCAGTACTTC. Translated: CASSDLNEQYF.

A few counts support this clone. The chain is built from TRBV19 and TRBJ1-2; no clear D. Looked up from germline, CDR1 is LNHDA and CDR2 is SQIVND (reference sequence). The length of the CDR3 is 14 residues. V lost 3 bases and J 4 bases, leaving 12 bases between the germline ends. CDR3 DNA: TGTGCCAGTAGTATTCCCAAATCCGGCTATGGCTACACCTTC. It encodes CASSIPKSGYGYTF.

The chain combines TRBV9 with TRBJ2-7; either TRBD1 or TRBD2 may supply D (5 bases each). V gave up 4 bases and J gave up 6 bases, with 17 bases separating them. This CDR3 is 14 amino acids long. CDR1 SGDLS and CDR2 YYNGEE come from the germline V gene. The CDR3 sequence: CASSQRGREPEQYF. Here the CDR3 DNA reads TGTGCCAGCAGCCAACGGGGCAGGGAGCCCGAGCAGTACTTC.

The V gene is TRBV6-6, the J gene TRBJ2-7, with 9 positions matching TRBD1. Trimming took 5 bases from V and 5 from J; bases not matched to a gene: 10. The V gene's germline CDR1 is MNHNY and CDR2 SVGAGI (reference sequence). CDR3 length: 15 amino acids. In DNA form, the CDR3 reads TGTGCCAGCAGTCTCGGACAGGGGAATGTCGACGAGCAGTACTTC. Translating it yields CASSLGQGNVDEQYF.